These T cell receptor beta chains were read from a single sample in a study of OX40 agonist ivuxolimab in advanced cancers. Only in-frame clones appear in the TCRdb table, and some are missing; sequencing was by immunoSEQ multiplex PCR. Of 70,000 to 85,000 clones in the sample, roughly 84% were seen once. This specimen consisted of CD4+ or CD8+ T cells sorted from blood, obtained in a trial of the OX40 agonist ivuxolimab. These receptors all stem from an adult with an advanced solid tumor such as melanoma, head and neck, liver or kidney cancer. CDR3s include the opening cysteine and the closing phenylalanine or tryptophan. D genes are given only for firm matches. For some rows the clone size is stated as once, few or many, or as a class when expanded; others skip it.

clone_size	j_call	v_call	d_call	cdr3_nt	cdr3_aa
-	TRBJ2-1	TRBV5-1	TRBD1	TGCGCCAGCAGCCAGGGACAGTCCTACAATGAGCAGTTCTTC	CASSQGQSYNEQFF
-	TRBJ1-6	TRBV7-2	-	TGTGCCAGCAGCTTCGGGTACACGAATTCACCCCTCCACTTT	CASSFGYTNSPLHF
-	TRBJ2-4	TRBV11-2	TRBD2	TGTGCCAGCAGCCCTTCTAGCGGGGGGGCTGCCAAAAACATTCAGTACTTC	CASSPSSGGAAKNIQYF
-	TRBJ1-5	TRBV27	TRBD1	TGTGCCAGCAGTTTAGGCAGGGGGCGTAAGCCCCAGCATTTT	CASSLGRGRKPQHF
-	TRBJ2-7	TRBV5-1	-	TGCGCCAGCAGCTTGGTGGGCGAGACTCTGTACGAGCAGTACTTC	CASSLVGETLYEQYF
few	TRBJ1-1	TRBV11-3	-	TGTGCCAGCAGCTCCGACCATAACACTGAAGCTTTCTTT	CASSSDHNTEAFF
-	TRBJ1-2	TRBV2	-	TGTGCCAGCAGTGAAGCGAAGGTCCTCACCCCTAACTATGGCTACACCTTC	CASSEAKVLTPNYGYTF
-	TRBJ2-2	TRBV7-9	-	TGTGCCAGCAGCTTCCCCGGGGAGCTGTTTTTT	CASSFPGELFF
-	TRBJ1-2	TRBV6-5	-	TGTGCCAGCAGTGAAGCACTGGCCTATGGCTACACCTTC	CASSEALAYGYTF
-	TRBJ2-7	TRBV12-5	TRBD1	TGTGCTAGTGGTGGCCTAGCCGGACAGGGCTACGAGCAGTACTTC	CASGGLAGQGYEQYF
-	TRBJ2-5	TRBV2	-	TGTGCCAGCAGTTACACCGGGACTCAAGAGACCCAGTACTTC	CASSYTGTQETQYF
few	TRBJ1-1	TRBV19	-	TGTGCCAGTAGTACCCTACAGAGGAACACTGAAGCTTTCTTT	CASSTLQRNTEAFF
few	TRBJ2-7	TRBV2	-	TGTGCCAGCAGTGGCATAGAGCAGTACTTC	CASSGIEQYF
-	TRBJ2-2	TRBV7-2	-	TGTGCCAGCAGCCCCGGGGCCTCCCTCGACACCGGGGAGCTGTTTTTT	CASSPGASLDTGELFF